This TCR beta chain was recorded in a study of cytomegalovirus exposure and HLA in healthy donors. Turning to this clone: Its antigen is as yet unknown.

Study observations and caveats: In a later analysis, TCR association rates varied by HLA locus: DRB1 most, HLA-C fewest. Researchers left out some V segments, among them TRBV6-2 and TRBV6-3, as indistinguishable.

Germline CDR1 SGHRS, CDR2 YFSETQ. Unmatched junction bases numbered 6, after V lost 3 bases and J lost 1 base. The CDR3 is made up of 15 amino acids. Vbeta (60) and Jbeta (13) primers were used in the PCR. The repertoire was sequenced with immunoSEQ multiplex PCR; TCRdb's copy has only in-frame clones and lacks some. Of some 110,000 clones listed, over 70% are singletons. The specimen was PBMCs. The gene calls are TRBV5-1 and TRBJ2-5, with 7 bases identical to TRBD1. The sequence came from a boy younger than 18 in good health and CMV-seronegative. The CDR3 loop reads CASSYTGDLQETQYF. The CDR3 DNA sequence: TGCGCCAGCAGCTACACAGGGGACCTCCAAGAGACCCAGTACTTC.